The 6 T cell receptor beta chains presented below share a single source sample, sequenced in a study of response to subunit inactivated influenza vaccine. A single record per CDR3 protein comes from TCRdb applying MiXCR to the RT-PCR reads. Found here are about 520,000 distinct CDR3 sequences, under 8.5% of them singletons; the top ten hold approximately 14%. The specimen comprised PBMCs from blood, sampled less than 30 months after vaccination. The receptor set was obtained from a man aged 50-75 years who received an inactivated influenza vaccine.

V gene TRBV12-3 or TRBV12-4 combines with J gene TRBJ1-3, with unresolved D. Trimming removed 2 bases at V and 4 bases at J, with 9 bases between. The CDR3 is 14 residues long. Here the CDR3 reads CASSLRRHGNTIYF. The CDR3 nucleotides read TGTGCCAGCAGTTTAAGGCGGCACGGAAACACCATATATTTT.

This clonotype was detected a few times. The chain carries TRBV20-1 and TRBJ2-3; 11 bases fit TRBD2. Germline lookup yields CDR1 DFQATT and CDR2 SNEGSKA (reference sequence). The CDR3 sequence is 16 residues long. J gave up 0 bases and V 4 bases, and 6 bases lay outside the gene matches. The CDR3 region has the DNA TGCAGTGCTACTAGCGGGGGGATTTATAGCACAGATACGCAGTATTTT. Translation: CSATSGGIYSTDTQYF.

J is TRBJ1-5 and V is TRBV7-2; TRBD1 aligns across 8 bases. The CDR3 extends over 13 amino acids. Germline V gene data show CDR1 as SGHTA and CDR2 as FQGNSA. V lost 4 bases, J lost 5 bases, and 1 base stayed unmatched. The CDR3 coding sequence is TGTGCCAGCAGCTCGGACAGGGATCAGCCCCAGCATTTT. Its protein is CASSSDRDQPQHF. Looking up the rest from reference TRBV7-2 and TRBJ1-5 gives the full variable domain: GAGVSQSPSNKVTEKGKDVELRCDPISGHTALYWYRQSLGQGLEFLIYFQGNSAPDKSGLPSDRFSAERTGGSVSTLTIQRTQQEDSAVYLCASSSDRDQPQHFGDGTRLSIL.

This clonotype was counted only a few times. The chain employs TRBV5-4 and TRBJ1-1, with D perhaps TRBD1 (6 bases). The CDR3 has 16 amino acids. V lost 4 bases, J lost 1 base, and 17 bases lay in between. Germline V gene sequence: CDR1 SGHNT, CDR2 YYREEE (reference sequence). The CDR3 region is CASSPGRGAGNTEAFF. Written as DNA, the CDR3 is TGTGCCAGCAGCCCGGGTCGGGGGGCGGGGAACACTGAAGCTTTCTTT.

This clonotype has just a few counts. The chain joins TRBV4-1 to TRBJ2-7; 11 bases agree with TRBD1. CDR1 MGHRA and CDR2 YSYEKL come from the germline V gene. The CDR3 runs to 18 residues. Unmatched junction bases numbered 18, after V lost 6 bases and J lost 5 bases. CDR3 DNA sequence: TGCGCCAGCAGTCCAAGGGCCGTGAGGGACAGGGGGGACCACGAGCAGTACTTC. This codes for CASSPRAVRDRGDHEQYF.

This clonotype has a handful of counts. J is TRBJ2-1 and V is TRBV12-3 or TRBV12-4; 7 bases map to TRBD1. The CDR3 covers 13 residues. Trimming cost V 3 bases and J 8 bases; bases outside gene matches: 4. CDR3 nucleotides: TGTGCCAGCAGTTTTACTCAGGGGGATGAGCAGTTCTTC. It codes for CASSFTQGDEQFF.